The T cell receptor beta chain described here comes from a study of CD8+CD57+ T cells in acquired aplastic anemia. The V segment lost 4 bases and the J segment 4 bases; nucleotides outside the gene matches: 6. Germline V gene lookup returns CDR1 LNHDA and CDR2 SQIVND (reference sequence). The CDR3 is 14 amino acids. The use of genomic DNA as template underpinned the TCR beta VDJ and CDR3 profiling. TCRdb reanalysed the reads using MiXCR and keeps one entry per CDR3 protein. The table has hundreds of thousands of distinct CDR3 sequences, about 70% seen once. The chain couples TRBV19 to TRBJ1-2, with 7 bases that match TRBD1. Sequenced sample: sorted CD4+, CD8+, or CD8+CD57+ T cells (not recorded which) from PBMCs. This clonotype was sampled from a human donor in good health, serving as a control. Here the CDR3 reads CASSTEAGGYGYTF. CDR3 DNA sequence: TGTGCCAGTAGTACGGAGGCAGGGGGCTATGGCTACACCTTC.